This T cell receptor beta chain was sequenced during a study of blood T cell repertoires in COVID-19. The V and J ends lost 7 bases and 5 bases respectively, with 17 bases between them. CDR3 size: 14 residues. CDR1 and CDR2 (germline): SGHTA, FQGNSA. Donors were grouped by their self-reported clinical history. TCRdb keeps only in-frame clones here, not all; method: immunoSEQ multiplex PCR. The repertoire holds 260,000 or so clones, with roughly 87% as singletons. The source is a woman aged 25-40 years with acute COVID-19. The material sequenced was PBMCs or T cells enriched from blood (not recorded which). The chain has TRBV7-2 and TRBJ1-1, with D possibly matching TRBD1 (6 bases). CDR3 region: CASKWNRDGTEAFF. The DNA of the CDR3 is TGTGCCAGCAAATGGAACAGGGATGGGACTGAAGCTTTCTTT. Filled out from reference TRBV7-2 and TRBJ1-1, the complete variable domain reads GAGVSQSPSNKVTEKGKDVELRCDPISGHTALYWYRQSLGQGLEFLIYFQGNSAPDKSGLPSDRFSAERTGGSVSTLTIQRTQQEDSAVYLCASKWNRDGTEAFFGQGTRLTVV.